These 2 T cell receptor beta chains came from one sample sequenced in a study of blood T cell repertoires in COVID-19. Here immunoSEQ multiplex PCR was the method, and the copy in TCRdb shows in-frame clones only, minus some. The sample consists of about 300,000 clones, about nine tenths of them appearing once. The sequenced sample consisted of PBMCs or T cells enriched from blood (not recorded which). These receptors originate from a woman aged 45-60 years who had been exposed to COVID-19.

This clone has only a few counts. The chain carries TRBV5-6 and TRBJ2-6; 14 bases align to TRBD2. Germline V gene data show CDR1 as SGHDT and CDR2 as YYEEEE. The CDR3 sequence is 19 residues long. Trimming took 3 bases from V and 0 from J; bases not matched to a gene: 5. In nucleotides, the CDR3 is TGTGCCAGCAGCTCCGGACTAGCGGGGGGCCTCTCTGGGGCCAACGTCCTGACTTTC. Protein: CASSSGLAGGLSGANVLTF.

This clone appeared once. Other DNA sequences within the sample encode an identical CDR3. CDR3 nucleotide sequence: TGTGCCAGCAGTGAGTCGACAGTAAGGCAGCCCCAGCATTTT. Protein sequence: CASSESTVRQPQHF. The chain couples TRBV6-1 to TRBJ1-5; a weak D match, TRBD1 (5 bases). Germline V CDR1 and CDR2: MNHNS, SASEGT. This CDR3 has 14 residues. V lost 3 bases and J lost 7, with 13 bases in between.